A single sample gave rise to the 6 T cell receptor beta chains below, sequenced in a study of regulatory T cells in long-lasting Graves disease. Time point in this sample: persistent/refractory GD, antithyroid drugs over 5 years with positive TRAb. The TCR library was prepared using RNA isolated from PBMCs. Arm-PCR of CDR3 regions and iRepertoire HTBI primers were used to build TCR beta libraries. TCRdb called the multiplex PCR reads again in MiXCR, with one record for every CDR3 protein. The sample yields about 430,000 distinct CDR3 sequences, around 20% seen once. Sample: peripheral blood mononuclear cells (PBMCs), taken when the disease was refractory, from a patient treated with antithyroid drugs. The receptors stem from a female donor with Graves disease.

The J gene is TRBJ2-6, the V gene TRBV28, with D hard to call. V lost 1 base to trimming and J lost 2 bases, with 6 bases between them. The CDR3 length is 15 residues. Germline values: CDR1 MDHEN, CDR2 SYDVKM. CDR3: CASSLSGPGANVLTF. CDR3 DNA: TGTGCCAGCAGTTTATCTGGGCCTGGGGCCAACGTCCTGACTTTC.

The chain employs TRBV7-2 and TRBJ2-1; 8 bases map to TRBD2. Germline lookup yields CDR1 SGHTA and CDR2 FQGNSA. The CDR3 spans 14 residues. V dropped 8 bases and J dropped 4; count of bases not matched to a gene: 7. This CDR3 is CASGVSGTYNEQFF. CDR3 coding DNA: TGTGCCAGCGGGGTTAGCGGGACATACAATGAGCAGTTCTTC.

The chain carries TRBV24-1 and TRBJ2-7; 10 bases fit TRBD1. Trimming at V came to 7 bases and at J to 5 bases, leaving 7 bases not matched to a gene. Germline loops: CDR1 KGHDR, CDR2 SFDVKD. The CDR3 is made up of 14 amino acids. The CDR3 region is CATSQGQGRDEQYF. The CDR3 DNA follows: TGTGCCACCAGCCAGGGACAGGGGCGGGACGAGCAGTACTTC.

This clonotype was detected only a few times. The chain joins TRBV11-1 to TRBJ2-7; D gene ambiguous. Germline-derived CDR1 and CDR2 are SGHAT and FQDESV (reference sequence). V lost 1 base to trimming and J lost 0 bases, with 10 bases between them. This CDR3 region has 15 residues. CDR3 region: CASSLDFRSSYEQYF. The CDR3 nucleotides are TGTGCCAGCAGCTTAGACTTCAGGAGCTCCTACGAGCAGTACTTC.

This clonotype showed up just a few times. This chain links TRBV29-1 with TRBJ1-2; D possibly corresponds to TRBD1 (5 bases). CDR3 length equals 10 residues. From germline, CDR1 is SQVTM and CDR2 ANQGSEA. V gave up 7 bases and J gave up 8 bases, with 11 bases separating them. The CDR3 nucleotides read TGCAGCGCCGGAGGGGAAGGCTACACCTTC. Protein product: CSAGGEGYTF.

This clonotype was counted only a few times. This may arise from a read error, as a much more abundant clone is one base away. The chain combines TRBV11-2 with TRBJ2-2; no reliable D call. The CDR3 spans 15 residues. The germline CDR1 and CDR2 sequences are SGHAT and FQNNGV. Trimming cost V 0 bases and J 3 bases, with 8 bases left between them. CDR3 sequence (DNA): TGTGCCAGCAGCTTAGAGGCAACCTACACCGGGGAGCTGTTTTTT. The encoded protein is CASSLEATYTGELFF.